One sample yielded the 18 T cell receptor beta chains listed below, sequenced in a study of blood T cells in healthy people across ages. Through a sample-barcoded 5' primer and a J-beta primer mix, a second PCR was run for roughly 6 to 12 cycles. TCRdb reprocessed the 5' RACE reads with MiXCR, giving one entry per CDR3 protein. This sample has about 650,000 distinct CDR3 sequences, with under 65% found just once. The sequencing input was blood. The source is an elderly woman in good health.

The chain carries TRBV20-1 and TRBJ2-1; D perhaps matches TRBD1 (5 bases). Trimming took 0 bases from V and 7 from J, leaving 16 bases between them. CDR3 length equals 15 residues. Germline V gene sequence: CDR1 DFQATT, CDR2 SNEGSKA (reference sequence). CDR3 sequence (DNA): TGCAGTGCTAGAGATTCGGACAAGCTTGGAAATGAGCAGTTCTTC. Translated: CSARDSDKLGNEQFF.

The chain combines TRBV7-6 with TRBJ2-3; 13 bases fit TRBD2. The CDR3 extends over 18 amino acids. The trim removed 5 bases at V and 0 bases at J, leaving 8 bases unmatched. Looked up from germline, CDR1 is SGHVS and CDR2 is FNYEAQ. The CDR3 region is CASSERLAGGASTDTQYF. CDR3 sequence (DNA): TGTGCCAGCAGCGAAAGACTAGCGGGGGGTGCTAGCACAGATACGCAGTATTTT.

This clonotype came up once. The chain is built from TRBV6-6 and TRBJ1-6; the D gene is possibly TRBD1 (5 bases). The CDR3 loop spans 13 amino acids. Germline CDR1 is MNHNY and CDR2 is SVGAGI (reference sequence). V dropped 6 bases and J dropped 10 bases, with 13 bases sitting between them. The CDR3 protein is CASSNRIGSPLHF. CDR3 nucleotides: TGTGCCAGCAGCAACAGGATTGGGTCACCCCTCCACTTT.

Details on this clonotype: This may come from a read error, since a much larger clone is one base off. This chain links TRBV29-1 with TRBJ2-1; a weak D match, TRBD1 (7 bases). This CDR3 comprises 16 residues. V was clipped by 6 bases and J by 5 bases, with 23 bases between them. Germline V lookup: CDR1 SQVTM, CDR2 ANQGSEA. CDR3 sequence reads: CSVEHGQAGNDNEQFF. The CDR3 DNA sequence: TGCAGCGTCGAACATGGACAGGCGGGGAACGACAATGAGCAGTTCTTC.

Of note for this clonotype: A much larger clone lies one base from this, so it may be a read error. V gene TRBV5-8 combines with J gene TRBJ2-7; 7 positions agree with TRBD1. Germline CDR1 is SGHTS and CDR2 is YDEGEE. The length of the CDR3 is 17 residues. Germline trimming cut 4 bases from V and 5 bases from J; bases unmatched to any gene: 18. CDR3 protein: CASSARGTGANHDEQYF. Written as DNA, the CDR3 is TGTGCCAGCAGCGCCCGAGGTACAGGGGCCAACCACGACGAGCAGTACTTC.

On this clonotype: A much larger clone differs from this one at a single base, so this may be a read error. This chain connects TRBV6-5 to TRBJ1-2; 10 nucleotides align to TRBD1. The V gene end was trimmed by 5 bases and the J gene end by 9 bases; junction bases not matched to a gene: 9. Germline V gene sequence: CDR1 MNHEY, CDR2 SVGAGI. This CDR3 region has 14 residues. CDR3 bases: TGTGCCAGCAGTGCGCCCGGGACAGGGGTTAGCTACACCTTC. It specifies CASSAPGTGVSYTF.

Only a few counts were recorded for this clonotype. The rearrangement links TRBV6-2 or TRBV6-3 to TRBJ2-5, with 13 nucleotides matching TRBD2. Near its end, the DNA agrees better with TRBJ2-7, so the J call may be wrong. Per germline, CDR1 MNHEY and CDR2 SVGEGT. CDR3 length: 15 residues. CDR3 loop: CASTAVGLAGDEQYF. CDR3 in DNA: TGTGCCAGCACCGCCGTCGGACTAGCGGGAGACGAGCAGTACTTC.

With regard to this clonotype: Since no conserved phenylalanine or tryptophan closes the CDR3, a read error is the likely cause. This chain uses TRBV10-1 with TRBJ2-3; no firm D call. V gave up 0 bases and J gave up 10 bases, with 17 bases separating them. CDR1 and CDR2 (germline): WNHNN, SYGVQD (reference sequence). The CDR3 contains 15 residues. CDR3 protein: CASSESPRSVEAQYL. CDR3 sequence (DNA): TGCGCCAGCAGTGAGTCGCCCCGGTCAGTCGAAGCGCAGTATCTT.

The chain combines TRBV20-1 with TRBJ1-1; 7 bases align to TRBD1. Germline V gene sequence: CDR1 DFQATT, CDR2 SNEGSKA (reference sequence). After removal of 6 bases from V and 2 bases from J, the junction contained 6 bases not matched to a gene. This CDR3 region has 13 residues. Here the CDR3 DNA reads TGCAGTGCGAAGACAGGGCCCAACACTGAAGCTTTCTTT. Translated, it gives CSAKTGPNTEAFF.

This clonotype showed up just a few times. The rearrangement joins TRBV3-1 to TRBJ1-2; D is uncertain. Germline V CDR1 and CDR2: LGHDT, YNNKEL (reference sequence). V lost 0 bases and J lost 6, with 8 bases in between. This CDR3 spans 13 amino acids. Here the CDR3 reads CASSQDSADGYTF. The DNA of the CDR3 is TGTGCCAGCAGCCAAGATTCCGCAGATGGCTACACCTTC.

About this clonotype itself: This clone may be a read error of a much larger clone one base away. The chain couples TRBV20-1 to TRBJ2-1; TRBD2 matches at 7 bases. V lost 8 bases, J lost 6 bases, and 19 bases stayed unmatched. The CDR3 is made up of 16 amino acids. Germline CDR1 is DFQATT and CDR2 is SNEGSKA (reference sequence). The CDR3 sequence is CSTTQAPSGASNEQFF. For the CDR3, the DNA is TGCAGTACTACGCAAGCTCCTAGCGGAGCCTCCAATGAGCAGTTCTTC.

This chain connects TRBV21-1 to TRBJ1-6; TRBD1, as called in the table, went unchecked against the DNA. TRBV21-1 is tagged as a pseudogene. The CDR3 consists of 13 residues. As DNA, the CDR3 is TGTGCCAGCAGTGGAACAGGCCATTCACCCCTCCACTTT. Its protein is CASSGTGHSPLHF.

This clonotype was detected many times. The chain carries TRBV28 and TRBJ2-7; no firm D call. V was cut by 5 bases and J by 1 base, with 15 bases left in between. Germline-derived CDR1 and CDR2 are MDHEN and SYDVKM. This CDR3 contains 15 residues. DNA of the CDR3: TGTGCCAGCAGTCTACCGACCCGAGCGTCCTACGAGCAGTACTTC. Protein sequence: CASSLPTRASYEQYF.

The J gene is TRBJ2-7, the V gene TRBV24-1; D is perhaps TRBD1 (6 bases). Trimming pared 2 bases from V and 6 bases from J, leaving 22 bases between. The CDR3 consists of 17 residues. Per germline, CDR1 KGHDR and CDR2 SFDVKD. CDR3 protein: CATSDSDRPANPSEQYF. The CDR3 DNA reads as TGTGCCACCAGTGATTCTGACAGGCCAGCCAACCCCTCCGAGCAGTACTTC.

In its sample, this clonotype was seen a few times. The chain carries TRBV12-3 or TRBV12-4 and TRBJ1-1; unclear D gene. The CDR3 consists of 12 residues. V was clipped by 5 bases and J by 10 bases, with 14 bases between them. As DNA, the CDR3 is TGTGCCAGCAGTCTAACACGTAAGGGAGCTTTCTTT. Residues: CASSLTRKGAFF.

CDR3 nucleotides: TGTGCCAGCAGCCCGACAGGCTACACCGGGGAGCTGTTTTTT. Amino acids: CASSPTGYTGELFF. V usage is TRBV7-2 and J usage is TRBJ2-2; D may be TRBD1 (6 bases). The CDR3 totals 14 residues. The V gene lost 5 bases and the J gene lost 3 bases, with 10 bases spanning the gap. Germline CDR1 and CDR2: SGHTA and FQGNSA.

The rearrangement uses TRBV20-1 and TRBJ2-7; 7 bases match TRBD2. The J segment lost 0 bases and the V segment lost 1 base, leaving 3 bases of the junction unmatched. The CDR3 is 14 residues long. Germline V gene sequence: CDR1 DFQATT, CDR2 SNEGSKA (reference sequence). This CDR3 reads CSARGGRDSYEQYF. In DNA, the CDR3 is TGCAGTGCTAGAGGCGGGAGAGACTCCTACGAGCAGTACTTC.

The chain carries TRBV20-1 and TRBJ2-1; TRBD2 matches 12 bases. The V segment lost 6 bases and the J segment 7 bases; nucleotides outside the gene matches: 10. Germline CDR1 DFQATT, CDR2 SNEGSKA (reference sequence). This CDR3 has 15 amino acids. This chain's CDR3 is CSALAGGQGGNEQFF. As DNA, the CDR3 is TGCAGTGCCCTAGCGGGGGGGCAAGGGGGGAATGAGCAGTTCTTC.